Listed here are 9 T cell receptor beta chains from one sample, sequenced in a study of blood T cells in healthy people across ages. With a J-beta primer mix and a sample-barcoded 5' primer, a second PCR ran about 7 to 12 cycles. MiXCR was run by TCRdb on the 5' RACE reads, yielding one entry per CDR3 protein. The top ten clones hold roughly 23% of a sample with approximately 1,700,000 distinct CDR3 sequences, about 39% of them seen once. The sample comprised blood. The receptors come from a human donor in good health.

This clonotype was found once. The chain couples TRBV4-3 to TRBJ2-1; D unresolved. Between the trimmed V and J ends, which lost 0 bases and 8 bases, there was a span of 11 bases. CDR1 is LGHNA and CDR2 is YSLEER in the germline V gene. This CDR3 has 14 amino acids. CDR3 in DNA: TGCGCCAGCAGCCAAGAACTCCCCGGCGATGAGCAGTTCTTC. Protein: CASSQELPGDEQFF.

CDR3 DNA sequence: TGCGCCAGCAGTGAGTTTCTTTGGGGGGCTCGCACAGATACGCAGTATTTT. Protein sequence: CASSEFLWGARTDTQYF. This chain links TRBV10-2 with TRBJ2-3; tentatively, D is TRBD1 or TRBD2 (6 bases each). The CDR3 is 17 residues long. Trimming pared 1 base from V and 1 base from J, leaving 15 bases between. Germline assignment: CDR1 WSHSY and CDR2 SAAADI.

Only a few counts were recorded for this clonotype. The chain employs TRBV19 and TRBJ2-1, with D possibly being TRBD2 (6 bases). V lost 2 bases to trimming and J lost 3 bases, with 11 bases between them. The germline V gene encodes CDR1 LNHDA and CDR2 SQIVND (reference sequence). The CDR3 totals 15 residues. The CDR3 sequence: CASSIQRGLYNEQFF. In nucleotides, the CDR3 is TGTGCCAGTAGTATACAACGGGGACTCTACAATGAGCAGTTCTTC.

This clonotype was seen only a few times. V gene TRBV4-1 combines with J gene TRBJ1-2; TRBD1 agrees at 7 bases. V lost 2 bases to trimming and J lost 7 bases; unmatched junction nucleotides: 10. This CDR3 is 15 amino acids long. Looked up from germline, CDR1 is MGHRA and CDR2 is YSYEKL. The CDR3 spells CASSQSTGSLGGYTF. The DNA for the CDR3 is TGCGCCAGCAGCCAATCGACAGGGAGTCTAGGTGGCTACACCTTC.

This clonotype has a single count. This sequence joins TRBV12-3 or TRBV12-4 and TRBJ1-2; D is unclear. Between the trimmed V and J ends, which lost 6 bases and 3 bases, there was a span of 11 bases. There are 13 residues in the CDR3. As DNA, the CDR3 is TGTGCCAGCAGCACCCGCCCATACTATGGCTACACCTTC. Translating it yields CASSTRPYYGYTF.

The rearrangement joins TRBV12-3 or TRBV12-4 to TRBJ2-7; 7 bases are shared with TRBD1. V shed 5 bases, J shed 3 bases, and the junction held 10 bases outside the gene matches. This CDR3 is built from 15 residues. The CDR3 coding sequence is TGTGCCAGCAGTACCCAGGACAGGCTGGACTACGAGCAGTACTTC. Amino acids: CASSTQDRLDYEQYF.

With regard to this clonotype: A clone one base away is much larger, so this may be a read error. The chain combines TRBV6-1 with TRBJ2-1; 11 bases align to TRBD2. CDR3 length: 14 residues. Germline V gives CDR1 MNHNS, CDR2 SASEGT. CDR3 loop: CASSTSGGYNVQFF. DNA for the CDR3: TGTGCCAGCAGTACTAGCGGGGGTTACAATGTGCAGTTCTTC.

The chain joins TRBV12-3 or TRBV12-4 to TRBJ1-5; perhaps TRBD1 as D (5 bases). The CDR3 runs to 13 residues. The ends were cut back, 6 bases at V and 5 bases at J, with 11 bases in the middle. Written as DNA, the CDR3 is TGTGCCAGCAGCGCGGACAACCATCAGCCCCAGCATTTT. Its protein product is CASSADNHQPQHF.

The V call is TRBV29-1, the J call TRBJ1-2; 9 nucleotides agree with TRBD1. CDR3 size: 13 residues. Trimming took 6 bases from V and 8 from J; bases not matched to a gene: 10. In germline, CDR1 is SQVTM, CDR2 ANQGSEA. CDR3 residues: CSVQTGTGTGYTF. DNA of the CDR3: TGCAGCGTCCAGACCGGGACAGGGACGGGCTACACCTTC.